The 15 T cell receptor beta chains below were found in one sample sequenced in a study of blood T cell repertoires in COVID-19. Profiling relied on immunoSEQ multiplex PCR, and the TCRdb table lists in-frame clones only, not all of them. Of some 350,000 clones listed, over 75% are singletons. The sequenced sample consisted of PBMCs or T cells enriched from blood (not recorded which). These receptors all come from a man between 18 and 29 years old who had recovered from COVID-19.

This chain links TRBV5-6 with TRBJ1-2; D call uncertain. The germline CDR1 and CDR2 sequences are SGHDT and YYEEEE. The V gene lost 0 bases and the J gene lost 7 bases, with 13 bases spanning the gap. This CDR3 has 14 residues. DNA for the CDR3: TGTGCCAGCAGCTTGGAGGCCGGGTTCGTTGGCTACACCTTC. Translating gives CASSLEAGFVGYTF.

V gene TRBV18 combines with J gene TRBJ2-7; no clear D gene. The CDR3 length is 13 residues. Germline V gene sequence: CDR1 KGHSH, CDR2 LQKENI. Trimming stripped 5 bases from V and 7 bases from J, with 15 bases between. CDR3 nucleotide sequence: TGTGCCAGCTCATCGGGTCCTTTGCTGGAGCAGTACTTC. Residues: CASSSGPLLEQYF.

This chain joins TRBV10-1 and TRBJ2-7, with a tentative D call TRBD1 (6 bases). The CDR3 runs 15 residues. Germline CDR1 is WNHNN and CDR2 is SYGVQD (reference sequence). V lost 0 bases to trimming and J lost 5 bases, with 14 bases between them. Here the CDR3 reads CASSESEGRGDEQYF. CDR3 DNA: TGCGCCAGCAGTGAGTCTGAGGGCAGGGGAGACGAGCAGTACTTC.

This chain joins TRBV21-1 and TRBJ1-1; the table assigns TRBD1, which was not confirmed against the DNA. TRBV21-1 is tagged as a pseudogene. CDR3 length: 18 residues. Here the CDR3 reads CASSRGTGGVTGTGEAFF. The DNA of the CDR3 is TGTGCCAGCAGCAGGGGGACAGGGGGCGTGACGGGAACCGGTGAAGCTTTCTTT.

The chain is built from TRBV7-7 and TRBJ1-5; D is perhaps TRBD1 (6 bases). The CDR3 consists of 16 residues. V dropped 5 bases and J dropped 3 bases, with 17 bases sitting between them. Germline V gene sequence: CDR1 SSHAT, CDR2 FNYEAQ (reference sequence). CDR3 loop: CASSKLNDRTNQPQHF. CDR3 DNA: TGTGCCAGCAGCAAACTTAACGACAGGACCAATCAGCCCCAGCATTTT.

The rearrangement uses TRBV6-5 and TRBJ1-1; maybe TRBD1 (5 bases). The length of the CDR3 is 12 residues. Trimming shortened V by 7 bases and J by 10 bases, and 16 bases separated the two germline ends. From germline, CDR1 is MNHEY and CDR2 SVGAGI. The CDR3 DNA reads TGTGCCAGCACCCCTGGGGTAGGGGTAGCTTTCTTT. Translating gives CASTPGVGVAFF.

The chain links TRBV28 to TRBJ2-6; D is ambiguous. V was trimmed by 4 bases and J by 4 bases, leaving 11 bases between them. The CDR3 is 15 residues long. The V gene's germline CDR1 is MDHEN and CDR2 SYDVKM. CDR3 sequence: CASSSRTAGANVLTF. CDR3 nucleotides: TGTGCCAGCAGTTCCCGTACTGCGGGGGCCAACGTCCTGACTTTC. Drawing the rest from reference TRBV28 and TRBJ2-6, the complete variable domain is DVKVTQSSRYLVKRTGEKVFLECVQDMDHENMFWYRQDPGLGLRLIYFSYDVKMKEKGDIPEGYSVSREKKERFSLILESASTNQTSMYLCASSSRTAGANVLTFGAGSRLTVL.

The genes are TRBV7-2 and TRBJ2-1; 14 bases line up with TRBD2. J was trimmed by 7 bases and V by 6 bases; bases with no gene match: 11. Germline V gene lookup returns CDR1 SGHTA and CDR2 FQGNSA. The CDR3 loop spans 17 amino acids. CDR3 residues: CASRRRLAGGRLNEQFF. CDR3 sequence (DNA): TGTGCCAGCAGACGTAGACTAGCGGGGGGGCGACTAAATGAGCAGTTCTTC.

The chain carries TRBV5-1 and TRBJ2-5; D gene ambiguous. The V end was cut by 0 bases, the J end by 7 bases, with 4 bases between. This CDR3 spans 11 amino acids. Looked up from germline, CDR1 is SGHRS and CDR2 is YFSETQ. CDR3 amino acids: CASSLAGTQYF. As DNA, the CDR3 is TGCGCCAGCAGCTTGGCGGGGACCCAGTACTTC.

The chain carries TRBV5-6 and TRBJ2-7; 8 bases agree with TRBD1. CDR3 length: 14 amino acids. Germline V lookup: CDR1 SGHDT, CDR2 YYEEEE. The V segment lost 3 bases and the J segment 7 bases; nucleotides outside the gene matches: 9. CDR3 coding DNA: TGTGCCAGCAGCTGGTTTGGACGGACAGGGGAGCAGTACTTC. Translation gives CASSWFGRTGEQYF. Variable domain in full (rest from reference TRBV5-6 and TRBJ2-7): DAGVTQSPTHLIKTRGQQVTLRCSPKSGHDTVSWYQQALGQGPQFIFQYYEEEERQRGNFPDRFSGHQFPNYSSELNVNALLLGDSALYLCASSWFGRTGEQYFGPGTRLTVT.

V and J are TRBV7-2 and TRBJ2-3; 11 bases are shared with TRBD2. The CDR3 is made up of 16 amino acids. The germline V gene has CDR1 SGHTA and CDR2 FQGNSA. V was pared by 5 bases and J by 1 base, with 5 bases of the junction left unmatched. The CDR3 loop reads CASSPRTSGRTDTQYF. The CDR3 DNA is TGTGCCAGCAGCCCCCGGACTAGCGGGCGCACAGATACGCAGTATTTT.

The chain combines TRBV7-9 with TRBJ2-7, with D perhaps TRBD1 (6 bases). The germline V gene has CDR1 SEHNR and CDR2 FQNEAQ (reference sequence). V lost 8 bases and J lost 0, with 11 bases in between. This CDR3 comprises 13 residues. This CDR3 is CASGPRGSYEQYF. The CDR3 DNA reads TGTGCCAGCGGACCCAGGGGCTCCTACGAGCAGTACTTC. Variable domain in full (rest from reference TRBV7-9 and TRBJ2-7): DTGVSQNPRHKITKRGQNVTFRCDPISEHNRLYWYRQTLGQGPEFLTYFQNEAQLEKSRLLSDRFSAERPKGSFSTLEIQRTEQGDSAMYLCASGPRGSYEQYFGPGTRLTVT.

This rearrangement joins TRBV9 to TRBJ2-2; the match to TRBD2 covers 7 bases. The CDR3 contains 17 residues. Germline V CDR1 and CDR2: SGDLS, YYNGEE. Germline trimming cut 0 bases from V and 6 bases from J; bases unmatched to any gene: 11. The CDR3 here is CASSVGSGLDIAGELFF. The CDR3 bases are TGTGCCAGCAGCGTAGGTTCCGGACTAGATATCGCCGGGGAGCTGTTTTTT.

V and J are TRBV7-2 and TRBJ1-6; 8 bases fit TRBD1. The CDR3 is 15 residues long. Germline CDR1 reads SGHTA; CDR2 reads FQGNSA. The J segment lost 11 bases and the V segment lost 5 bases, leaving 11 bases of the junction unmatched. DNA of the CDR3: TGTGCCAGCAGCCTCCTGACAGGGGATTTTACACCCCTCCACTTT. The encoded protein is CASSLLTGDFTPLHF.

The chain couples TRBV5-6 to TRBJ1-5; 9 bases fit TRBD1. The ends lost 4 bases at V and 2 bases at J; junction bases unmatched: 4. CDR1 SGHDT and CDR2 YYEEEE come from the germline V gene. CDR3 length: 15 amino acids. The CDR3 loop is CASSITGGGNQPQHF. DNA of the CDR3: TGTGCCAGCAGCATCACAGGGGGCGGCAATCAGCCCCAGCATTTT.